These 2 T cell receptor beta chains were sequenced from one sample in a study of brain T cells in children with intractable seizures. Time point noted: blood from clinic visit 5 months post-surgery; TSC patient then seizure free. Libraries were prepared by immunoSEQ multiplex PCR; TCRdb keeps only in-frame clonotypes and omits some of them. The sample holds approximately 330,000 clones, about 94% seen once. Sequenced material: peripheral blood, taken 5 to 6 months after surgery. These receptor sequences come from a boy younger than two with tuberous sclerosis and intractable seizures.

For this clone: This specimen includes other DNA sequences encoding the same CDR3. The chain employs TRBV9 and TRBJ2-7; the D gene is possibly TRBD2 (5 bases). The CDR3 is 14 residues long. V was cut by 0 bases and J by 0 bases, with 7 bases left in between. The germline gives CDR1 SGDLS, CDR2 YYNGEE. CDR3 residues: CASSVDGGSYEQYF. DNA for the CDR3: TGTGCCAGCAGCGTAGATGGAGGCTCCTACGAGCAGTACTTC.

The CDR3 here is CASSVNGPNYQETQYF. CDR3 bases: TGTGCCAGCAGCGTAAACGGACCGAATTACCAAGAGACCCAGTACTTC. V and J are TRBV9 and TRBJ2-5, with D hard to call. Trimming left V 1 base short and J 0 bases short, with 13 bases between. Per germline, CDR1 SGDLS and CDR2 YYNGEE. This CDR3 has 16 amino acids.